This TCR beta chain was sequenced in a study of T cells in Graves' hyperthyroidism and ophthalmopathy. The TCR beta CDR3 regions underwent amplification using RNA transcripts as the source. TCR CDR3 regions were first amplified by RT-PCR with HTBI primers. TCRdb itself ran the multiplex PCR reads through MiXCR, one entry per CDR3 protein. The sample comprises roughly 640,000 distinct CDR3 sequences, about a sixth of which are singletons, and around 3.3% rests with the top ten. The table lists this clonotype with many counts. The sequence was obtained from a woman in her thirties or forties with Graves' ophthalmopathy. Input material: blood.

The DNA for the CDR3 is TGCGCCAGCAGCTTGGCCAGGGACAGGGGTTACGAGCAGTACTTC. Its protein is CASSLARDRGYEQYF. The genes are TRBV5-1 and TRBJ2-7, with 10 bases identical to TRBD1. This CDR3 region has 15 residues. Germline V gives CDR1 SGHRS, CDR2 YFSETQ. Unmatched junction bases numbered 4, after V lost 0 bases and J lost 4 bases.